This T cell receptor beta chain was sequenced during a study of early T cells in non-severe SARS-CoV-2 infection (TCRdb year 2021). Looking at the study overall: Because TCR sequencing relied on bulk RNA taken from unsorted whole blood, pairing of alpha and beta chains was not possible.

This clonotype was detected many times. What this receptor recognizes is not known. There are no base qualities to consult, and no much larger clone falls within one base. General findings and caveats noted by the study authors: VDJdb matching was skewed toward anti-spike CD8 responses, so virus-specific expansions were likely underestimated and private and CD4 specificities were missed.

Preparation of the library involved 5' RACE. The reads were generated on a NextSeq 500. To correct for sequencing error and PCR bias, the TCR library protocol tagged individual cDNA molecules with unique molecular identifiers. TCR alpha and beta chains were both sequenced, and the abundances of alpha and beta sequences in each sample were closely correlated with each other. The authors' analysis ran thus. V gene, J gene and CDR3 annotation of TCR sequences was performed with Decombinator V4. Expanded TCRs were defined as changing significantly between any two time points under a Poisson model with p below 0.0001. TCR abundances were normalised to the total number of TCRs sequenced per sample and were expressed as counts per million. VDJdb, accessed 1 November 2021, was searched for CMV, EBV and SARS-CoV-2 annotated TCRs, with TCRs annotated for multiple antigens excluded. TCRdb took the public reads, trimmed them with fastp at Q25, ran MiXCR for clone calling and kept in-frame beta chains. Under each unique CDR3 protein, matching rows form one entry showing the most common genes and DNA. In this record, the V and J calls reflect TCRdb's handling and not the investigators' own analysis. Here the sample has 55,000 to 75,000 distinct CDR3 sequences; under 10% occur a single time. The ten largest account for approximately 3.1% of the sample.

A case-control design nested within a healthcare worker cohort in London, UK, was used, with weekly nasopharyngeal swab PCR tests and blood sampling performed. Healthcare workers were recruited between 23 and 31 March 2020, during the week of the UK lockdown, and were followed weekly for up to about 15 weeks. The specimen sequenced was whole blood. The clonotype originates from an adult who was a healthcare worker with PCR-confirmed SARS-CoV-2 infection or an uninfected control (not recorded which).

CDR3 region: CSAWTSGRETGELFF. The DNA sequence is as follows: TGCAGTGCATGGACTAGCGGGAGGGAAACCGGGGAGCTGTTTTTT. The rearrangement joined TRBV20-1 to TRBJ2-2, with 15 central nucleotides matching TRBD2. The germline V and J ends show losses of 6 bases and 5 bases respectively, and no gene match explains 4 bases of the junction. The germline V gene (reference sequence) yields DFQATT for CDR1 and SNEGSKA for CDR2. The CDR3 contains 15 residues, cysteine and phenylalanine counted. The CDR3 DNA has 45 bases and is translated from base 1.